The 18 T cell receptor beta chains given below trace back to one sample, sequenced in a study of control samples from healthy donors and cancer patients. The data were produced by immunoSEQ multiplex PCR, yet TCRdb's version contains in-frame clones alone and is incomplete. The table has 400,000 to 500,000 clones, 75% to 95% seen once; the top ten hold more than 6%. Source material: PBMCs. These TCRs come from a man in his forties with head and neck cancer.

The J gene is TRBJ2-7, the V gene TRBV6-1, with D possibly being TRBD1 (5 bases). CDR3 length equals 14 residues. Per the germline V gene, CDR1 is MNHNS and CDR2 is SASEGT. With 2 bases removed from V and 2 bases from J, the gap between germline ends came to 10 bases. CDR3 in DNA: TGTGCCAGCAGTGAACAACAGGATACCTACGAGCAGTACTTC. It translates to CASSEQQDTYEQYF.

For this clone: One base away lies a much larger clone, so this may be a sequencing read error. The chain joins TRBV10-3 to TRBJ2-7, with 10 bases that match TRBD1. The CDR3 contains 13 residues. The germline V gene encodes CDR1 ENHRY and CDR2 SYGVKD. V lost 6 bases to trimming and J lost 4 bases; unmatched junction nucleotides: 3. CDR3 DNA: TGTGCCATCAGCCCGGGACAGGGGTACGAGCAGTACTTC. It encodes CAISPGQGYEQYF.

CDR3 protein: CASSLAGKETQYF. DNA of the CDR3: TGTGCCAGCAGTTTAGCGGGGAAAGAGACCCAGTACTTC. V is TRBV12-3 or TRBV12-4 and J is TRBJ2-5; D gene unclear. The CDR3 runs 13 residues. V lost 0 bases, J lost 3 bases, and 5 bases lay in between.

This sequence joins TRBV4-3 and TRBJ2-1; D not certain. The CDR3 is 16 residues long. V lost 1 base and J 1 base, leaving 11 bases between the germline ends. CDR1 is LGHNA and CDR2 is YSLEER in the germline V gene. The CDR3 loop is CASSQVWQDSYNEQFF. In DNA, the CDR3 is TGCGCCAGCAGCCAAGTCTGGCAAGATTCCTACAATGAGCAGTTCTTC.

The V call is TRBV5-1, the J call TRBJ1-4; a possible D gene is TRBD1 (6 bases). Germline loops: CDR1 SGHRS, CDR2 YFSETQ. CDR3 length: 15 residues. The V gene lost 0 bases and the J gene lost 4 bases, with 10 bases spanning the gap. The CDR3 spells CASSLEQGRNEKLFF. Written as DNA, the CDR3 is TGCGCCAGCAGCTTGGAACAGGGACGTAATGAAAAACTGTTTTTT.

This clone was counted once. In DNA form, the CDR3 reads TGTGCCAGCAGCGTGTCAGGCCTATCTGAAGCTTTCTTT. It translates to CASSVSGLSEAFF. V gene TRBV9 combines with J gene TRBJ1-1; D unresolved. Germline V gene sequence: CDR1 SGDLS, CDR2 YYNGEE. The CDR3 is 13 amino acids. Trimming removed 2 bases at V and 6 bases at J, with 11 bases between.

This chain links TRBV30 with TRBJ1-1; unclear D gene. V lost 2 bases, J lost 1 base, and 8 bases lay in between. The CDR3 consists of 13 residues. Germline V gene data show CDR1 as GTSNPN and CDR2 as SVGIG (reference sequence). Written as DNA, the CDR3 is TGTGCCTGGAGTTTTTCGGGGAACACTGAAGCTTTCTTT. Translating it yields CAWSFSGNTEAFF.

This chain connects TRBV4-3 to TRBJ2-1; the match to TRBD2 covers 10 bases. The junction had 8 bases not matched to a gene; V was cut back by 0 bases and J by 15 bases. Per the germline V gene, CDR1 is LGHNA and CDR2 is YSLEER. The CDR3 is 14 residues long. The CDR3 sequence: CASSQDLSGGARFF. The CDR3 nucleotides are TGCGCCAGCAGCCAAGATCTGAGCGGGGGGGCTCGGTTCTTC.

The chain employs TRBV19 and TRBJ1-5, with TRBD1 matching over 9 bases. There are 17 residues in the CDR3. Germline CDR1 and CDR2: LNHDA and SQIVND (reference sequence). V was clipped by 4 bases and J by 6 bases; unmatched bases: 13. CDR3 bases: TGTGCCAGTAGTAACAGGGGGCCGCGACCGGGGGCTCAGCCCCAGCATTTT. It specifies CASSNRGPRPGAQPQHF.

The genes are TRBV3-1 (or the pseudogene TRBV3-2) and TRBJ1-2; D gene ambiguous. Trimming stripped 0 bases from V and 7 bases from J, with 6 bases between. CDR3 length: 12 amino acids. Germline lookup yields CDR1 LGHDT and CDR2 YNNKEL (reference sequence). CDR3 amino acids: CASSQDRIGYTF. The CDR3 nucleotides read TGTGCCAGCAGCCAAGATCGAATTGGCTACACCTTC.

The J gene is TRBJ2-1, the V gene TRBV7-6; 7 bases align to TRBD2. Germline V lookup: CDR1 SGHVS, CDR2 FNYEAQ. V was clipped by 2 bases and J by 9 bases; unmatched bases: 7. This CDR3 is 14 amino acids long. This chain's CDR3 is CASSLRASGFEQFF. CDR3 DNA: TGTGCCAGCAGCTTACGGGCTAGCGGCTTTGAGCAGTTCTTC.

The chain employs TRBV9 and TRBJ2-2, with 8 bases matching TRBD1. This CDR3 region has 17 residues. The germline CDR1 and CDR2 sequences are SGDLS and YYNGEE. The ends lost 4 bases at V and 0 bases at J; junction bases unmatched: 8. CDR3 sequence reads: CASSTPEGQANTGELFF. In DNA form, the CDR3 reads TGTGCCAGCAGCACACCCGAGGGACAGGCGAACACCGGGGAGCTGTTTTTT.

The rearrangement uses TRBV29-1 and TRBJ2-1; no definite D call. Germline V CDR1 and CDR2: SQVTM, ANQGSEA. The ends were cut back, 7 bases at V and 4 bases at J, with 14 bases in the middle. The length of the CDR3 is 13 residues. The CDR3 nucleotides are TGCAGCGCTGATGAAAGTCCTTACAATGAGCAGTTCTTC. It encodes CSADESPYNEQFF.

The chain couples TRBV24-1 to TRBJ2-1, with 8 bases that match TRBD2. This CDR3 has 16 amino acids. V lost 3 bases to trimming and J lost 0 bases; unmatched junction nucleotides: 3. Germline V gene lookup returns CDR1 KGHDR and CDR2 SFDVKD. CDR3 protein: CATSDATSASYNEQFF. The CDR3 DNA sequence: TGTGCCACCAGTGATGCGACTAGCGCCTCCTACAATGAGCAGTTCTTC.

The chain combines TRBV29-1 with TRBJ1-4, with unresolved D. V lost 6 bases, J lost 8 bases, and 19 bases lay in between. Germline CDR1 and CDR2: SQVTM and ANQGSEA. The CDR3 is 14 residues long. CDR3 nucleotides: TGCAGCGTCGCCCTGACCAATCCCCCGGAAAAACTGTTTTTT. Residues: CSVALTNPPEKLFF.

In its sample, this clone was seen a few times. This chain joins TRBV19 and TRBJ1-1; D call uncertain. Trimming pared 5 bases from V and 4 bases from J, leaving 11 bases between. Per the germline V gene, CDR1 is LNHDA and CDR2 is SQIVND (reference sequence). CDR3 length: 13 residues. CDR3 nucleotides: TGTGCCAGTAGTGTTCAGATTTTCACTGAAGCTTTCTTT. It translates to CASSVQIFTEAFF.

This clone has just one count. V gene TRBV4-1 combines with J gene TRBJ2-7, with TRBD2 matching over 10 bases. CDR1 is MGHRA, CDR2 YSYEKL, per germline. CDR3 length: 15 amino acids. The ends lost 2 bases at V and 7 bases at J; junction bases unmatched: 8. The CDR3 region is CASSQLAGDRGEQYF. The CDR3 nucleotides are TGCGCCAGCAGCCAACTAGCGGGAGACCGGGGAGAGCAGTACTTC.

This clone was observed once. This rearrangement joins TRBV12-3 or TRBV12-4 to TRBJ1-1; a possible D gene is TRBD1 (6 bases). The ends were cut back, 4 bases at V and 7 bases at J, with 13 bases in the middle. The CDR3 is 13 residues long. CDR3 nucleotide sequence: TGTGCCAGCAGTTCCTTCACAGGGAATGAAGCTTTCTTT. Residues: CASSSFTGNEAFF.